At least ten counts were recorded for the clone carrying this T cell receptor beta chain. This specimen belongs to a study of identical twins. The ends were cut back, 6 bases at V and 2 bases at J, with 10 bases in the middle. The CDR3 is 13 residues long. Germline CDR1 and CDR2: MDHEN and SYDVKM. Each CDR3 protein gets one entry after TCRdb re-called the 5' RACE reads with MiXCR. The data hold 570,000 or so distinct CDR3 sequences, with 9.6% observed a single time. These records were also assigned to another study, of yellow fever vaccine responses in identical twins.

Input material: PBMCs. The clonotype originates from a woman aged 18-29 years in good health. The chain has TRBV28 and TRBJ1-2; TRBD1 is a possible D gene (6 bases). DNA of the CDR3: TGTGCCAGCAGCCCGCAGGGGAACTATGGCTACACCTTC. Translating it yields CASSPQGNYGYTF.